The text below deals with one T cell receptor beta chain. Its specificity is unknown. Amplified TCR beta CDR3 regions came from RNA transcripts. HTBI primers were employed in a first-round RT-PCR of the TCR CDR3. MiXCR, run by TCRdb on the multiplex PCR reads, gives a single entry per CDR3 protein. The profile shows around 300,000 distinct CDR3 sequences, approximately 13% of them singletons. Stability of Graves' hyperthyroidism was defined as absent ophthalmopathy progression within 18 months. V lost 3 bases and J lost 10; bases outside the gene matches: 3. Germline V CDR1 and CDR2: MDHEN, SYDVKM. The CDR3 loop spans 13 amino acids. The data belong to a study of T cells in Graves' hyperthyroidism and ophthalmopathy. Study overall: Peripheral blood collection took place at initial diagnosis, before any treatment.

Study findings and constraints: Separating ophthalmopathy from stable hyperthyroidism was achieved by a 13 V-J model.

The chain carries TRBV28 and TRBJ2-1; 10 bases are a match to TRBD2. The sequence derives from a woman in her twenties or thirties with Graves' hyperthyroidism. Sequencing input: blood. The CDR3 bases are TGTGCCAGCAGTTTGTCTAGCGGGAGAGAGCAGTTCTTC. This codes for CASSLSSGREQFF.